This is a list of T cell receptor beta chains from one sample in a study of T cell responses to AZD1222 COVID-19 vaccine. The assay was immunoSEQ multiplex PCR, and TCRdb's table has in-frame clones only and misses some. This table holds 150,000 or so clones, 92% found once. The specimen was peripheral blood, collected 28 days after the second AZD1222 dose. The receptor set was obtained from an adult who received the AZD1222 COVID-19 vaccine. The CDR3 runs from the conserved cysteine through the conserved F or W. The D gene is left open where the match is weak. The listing skips clone size in some rows; elsewhere it reads once, few, many or a size class.

j_call clone_size d_call v_call cdr3_nt cdr3_aa
TRBJ1-2 NA TRBD1 TRBV5-4 TGTGCCAGCAGCCCAAGGACAGGGTATGGCTACACCTTC CASSPRTGYGYTF
TRBJ2-7 once NA TRBV7-2 TGTGCCAGCAGCTTATGGGCGACAGGTACCTACGAGCAGTACTTC CASSLWATGTYEQYF
TRBJ2-2 NA NA TRBV9 TGTGCCAGCAGCGTAGGTGGCAGAACCACCGGGGAGCTGTTTTTT CASSVGGRTTGELFF
TRBJ1-5 NA NA TRBV3-1/TRBV3-2 TGTGCCAGCAGCCAAACGGGGGACGGCAATCAGCCCCAGCATTTT CASSQTGDGNQPQHF
TRBJ1-4 NA NA TRBV28 TGTGCCAGCAGGAGGGGTGAAAAACTGTTTTTT CASRRGEKLFF
TRBJ1-1 NA NA TRBV10-3 TGTGCCATCACCGAAGGGACACGGAACACTGAAGCTTTCTTT CAITEGTRNTEAFF
TRBJ1-5 NA NA TRBV7-9 TGTGCCAGCAGCTTGGGGGGGAATACTCAGCCCCAGCATTTT CASSLGGNTQPQHF
TRBJ1-2 NA TRBD1 TRBV6-5 TGTGCCAGCAGGACAGGGAGAGGCTACACCTTC CASRTGRGYTF
TRBJ2-3 NA NA TRBV18 TGTGCCAGCTCACCCCAGGATGGGACACTCACAGATACGCAGTATTTT CASSPQDGTLTDTQYF
TRBJ1-3 NA NA TRBV19 TGTGCCAGTAGTATAGATGGCGGTATCTCTGGAAACACCATATATTTT CASSIDGGISGNTIYF
TRBJ2-2 NA TRBD1 TRBV2 TGTGCCAGCAGGGACAGGCCGAACACCGGGGAGCTGTTTTTT CASRDRPNTGELFF
TRBJ1-3 NA NA TRBV5-1 TGCGCCAGTTCCGACGAGGATCCTTCTGGAAACACCATATATTTT CASSDEDPSGNTIYF
TRBJ2-7 NA NA TRBV13 TGTGCCAGCAGCTTAGCTGCGACTAGCTACGAGCAGTACTTC CASSLAATSYEQYF
TRBJ2-7 NA TRBD1 TRBV7-8 TGTGCCAGCAGCTCCCGGGACAGGGGCTACGAGCAGTACTTC CASSSRDRGYEQYF
TRBJ2-5 NA NA TRBV7-2 TGTGCCAGCAGCCAAATGAGCAGAGGCGGGGAGACCCAGTACTTC CASSQMSRGGETQYF
TRBJ1-2 NA NA TRBV5-1 TGCGCCAGCAGCTTGGAGCTAGCCCGGGGCTACACCTTC CASSLELARGYTF
TRBJ2-1 few NA TRBV13 TGTGCCAGCAGCTTACAGGGCCAGGGCCATTTCTTC CASSLQGQGHFF
TRBJ2-1 once TRBD2 TRBV7-3 TGTGCCAGCAGCACCGGACTAGCGGGAGAGGGGGAGCAGTTCTTC CASSTGLAGEGEQFF
TRBJ2-1 NA TRBD2 TRBV7-9 TGTGCCAGCAGCTTCCTGACTAGCGGGAGTTCTCCCTACAATGAGCAGTTCTTC CASSFLTSGSSPYNEQFF
TRBJ2-3 NA NA TRBV5-4 TGTGCCAGCAGCGCCCGCCAAGATACGCAGTATTTT CASSARQDTQYF
TRBJ1-1 NA TRBD1 TRBV6-2/TRBV6-3 TGTGCCAGCAGTCCGGGACAGGGACCTTCGTCCGCTGAAGCTTTCTTT CASSPGQGPSSAEAFF
TRBJ1-2 NA NA TRBV30 TGTGCCTGGAGTCTCAAGGGAGGGGGCTATGGCTACACCTTC CAWSLKGGGYGYTF
TRBJ1-1 NA NA TRBV3-1/TRBV3-2 TGTGCCAGCAGCCCGGGACAAGAAGCTTTCTTT CASSPGQEAFF
TRBJ2-2 few TRBD2 TRBV7-2 TGTGCCAGCAGCTTATCCAGCGGGAGGGCCGGGGAGCTGTTTTTT CASSLSSGRAGELFF
TRBJ1-2 NA NA TRBV5-1 TGCGCCAGCAGCTTGGATGGTGACTATGGCTACACCTTC CASSLDGDYGYTF
TRBJ1-4 NA NA TRBV19 TGTGCCAGTAGACGAAGCTGGGGGCCGGCTAATGAAAAACTGTTTTTT CASRRSWGPANEKLFF
TRBJ1-5 NA TRBD1 TRBV2 TGTGCCACCCGAGACAGGGGGGTTTTCAAGCCCCAGCATTTT CATRDRGVFKPQHF
TRBJ2-6 NA TRBD2 TRBV4-2 TGTGCCAGCAGCCATGACGGACTAGCGGGAAGCTCTGGGGCCAACGTCCTGACTTTC CASSHDGLAGSSGANVLTF
TRBJ2-7 NA TRBD1 TRBV3-1/TRBV3-2 TGTGCCAGCAGCCAAGGGACAGGGTATCCTTACGAGCAGTACTTC CASSQGTGYPYEQYF
TRBJ2-3 NA NA TRBV28 TGTGCCAGCAGGGGACCGCCAGATACGCAGTATTTT CASRGPPDTQYF
TRBJ2-7 NA NA TRBV5-1 TGCGCCAGCAGCAAGACTGGCTACGAGCAGTACTTC CASSKTGYEQYF
TRBJ2-7 few TRBD2 TRBV30 TGTGCCTGGAGTGCCGGGGGGGACGAGCAGTACTTC CAWSAGGDEQYF
TRBJ2-1 NA TRBD1 TRBV28 TGTGCCAGCAGTTTAGCGGGGACAGGACACAATGAGCAGTTCTTC CASSLAGTGHNEQFF
TRBJ1-2 once NA TRBV12-3/TRBV12-4 TGTGCCAGCAGTTTCCCTCAGAGCGGCTACACCTTC CASSFPQSGYTF
TRBJ1-2 NA NA TRBV6-5 TGTGCCAGCAGTTACGGGGCAGGGAGAAATGGCTACACCTTC CASSYGAGRNGYTF
TRBJ2-1 NA NA TRBV3-1/TRBV3-2 TGTGCCAGCAGCCAAGTCCTGACAGGGAGGTCCTACAATGAGCAGTTCTTC CASSQVLTGRSYNEQFF
TRBJ2-1 NA NA TRBV6-2/TRBV6-3 TGTGCCAGCAGTTACTCGTGGGGCTCCTACAATGAGCAGTTCTTC CASSYSWGSYNEQFF
TRBJ2-7 NA TRBD2 TRBV4-2 TGTGCCAGCAGCTCACGCAAAGGGACTAGCTACGAGCAGTACTTC CASSSRKGTSYEQYF
TRBJ2-1 NA NA TRBV5-4 TGTGCCAGCAGCTTGGCGGCGGCAAGCTCCTACAATGAGCAGTTCTTC CASSLAAASSYNEQFF
TRBJ2-7 NA NA TRBV28 TGTGCCAGCAGTTCCTTGGGCGCCAGAACCTACGAGCAGTACTTC CASSSLGARTYEQYF
TRBJ2-2 NA NA TRBV30 TGTGCCTGGAGCTTCGGGCCGTGGGCCGGGGAGCTGTTTTTT CAWSFGPWAGELFF
TRBJ1-2 NA TRBD1 TRBV11-2 TGTGCCAGCAGCCATACAGGGGGCGCAGGCTATGGCTACACCTTC CASSHTGGAGYGYTF
TRBJ2-7 NA TRBD2 TRBV9 TGTGCCAGCAGCGTAGAACTAGCGGGACCCTACGAGCAGTACTTC CASSVELAGPYEQYF
TRBJ2-1 NA TRBD2 TRBV10-3 TGTGCCATCAGTGAAGGACTAGTCGACAATGAGCAGTTCTTC CAISEGLVDNEQFF
TRBJ2-7 NA NA TRBV6-2/TRBV6-3 TGTGCCAGCAGTTACGGGCCTTCCGAGCAGTACTTC CASSYGPSEQYF
TRBJ2-7 NA TRBD2 TRBV27 TGTGCCAGCAGCCTATGGGGGACTAGCGGGGCTAACTCCTACGAGCAGTACTTC CASSLWGTSGANSYEQYF
TRBJ1-6 NA NA TRBV3-1/TRBV3-2 TGTGCCTCGGGGGACTCCTATAATTCACCCCTCCACTTT CASGDSYNSPLHF
TRBJ2-5 NA TRBD2 TRBV11-2 TGTGCCAGCAGTCTTAGCGGGAGGGCCGGGGAGACCCAGTACTTC CASSLSGRAGETQYF
TRBJ2-1 NA NA TRBV11-2 TGTGCCAGCAGCTTAGTAATAGGGTTAGGATTTAGGAATGAGCAGTTCTTC CASSLVIGLGFRNEQFF
TRBJ1-5 NA NA TRBV3-1/TRBV3-2 TGTGCCAGCAGCCAAGCGGCTGTAAATCAGCCCCAGCATTTT CASSQAAVNQPQHF